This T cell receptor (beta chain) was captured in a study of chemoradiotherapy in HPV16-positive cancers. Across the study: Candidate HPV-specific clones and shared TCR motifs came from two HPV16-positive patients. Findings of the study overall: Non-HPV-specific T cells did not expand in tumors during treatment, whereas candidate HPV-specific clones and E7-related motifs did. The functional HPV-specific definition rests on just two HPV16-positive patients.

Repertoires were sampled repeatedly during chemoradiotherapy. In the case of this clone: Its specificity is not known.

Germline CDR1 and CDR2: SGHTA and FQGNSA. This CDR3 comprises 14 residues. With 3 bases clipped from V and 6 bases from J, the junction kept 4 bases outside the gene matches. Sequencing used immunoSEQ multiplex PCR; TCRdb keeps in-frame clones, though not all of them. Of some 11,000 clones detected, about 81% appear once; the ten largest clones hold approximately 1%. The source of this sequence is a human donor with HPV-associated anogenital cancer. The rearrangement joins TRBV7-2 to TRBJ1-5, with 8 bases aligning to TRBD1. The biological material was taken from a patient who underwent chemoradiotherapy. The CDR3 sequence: CASSLDRAGQPQHF. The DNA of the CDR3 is TGTGCCAGCAGCTTGGACAGGGCAGGTCAGCCCCAGCATTTT.